A selection of T cell receptor beta chains follows, all from one sample in a study of memory CD4+ T cells and cytomegalovirus serostatus. The assay was immunoSEQ multiplex PCR, and TCRdb's table has in-frame clones only and misses some. The sample records tens of thousands of clones, about 73% being singletons. The specimen sequenced was memory CD4+ T cells from blood. Every receptor here comes from an adult in good health and CMV-seropositive. Each CDR3 is given with its conserved first and last residue. The D gene is left open where the match is weak. Only part of the rows carry a size: once, few, many, or a class if the clone is expanded.

TRBJ2-2,18,TRBV4-3,-,TRBD2,CASSQGLAGSSWTGELFF,TGCGCCAGCAGCCAAGGGCTAGCGGGATCGTCGTGGACCGGGGAGCTGTTTTTT
TRBJ2-7,14,TRBV2,few,-,CASSVSALSREQYF,TGTGCCAGCAGCGTTTCAGCGCTCAGTCGGGAGCAGTACTTC
TRBJ1-2,13,TRBV28,-,-,CASRPGPNYGYTF,TGTGCCAGCAGACCAGGGCCTAACTATGGCTACACCTTC
TRBJ2-1,12,TRBV19,-,-,CASSIEANEQFF,TGTGCCAGTAGTATAGAGGCTAATGAGCAGTTCTTC
TRBJ2-5,12,TRBV5-4,-,-,CASSLAGETQYF,TGTGCCAGCAGCTTGGCGGGAGAGACCCAGTACTTC
TRBJ2-7,14,TRBV11-2,-,-,CASSSIFRNYEQYF,TGTGCCAGCAGCTCAATATTCCGAAACTACGAGCAGTACTTC
TRBJ1-2,13,TRBV5-1,-,-,CASGEELNYGYTF,TGCGCCAGCGGGGAAGAACTTAACTATGGCTACACCTTC
TRBJ2-3,12,TRBV18,-,-,CASSPSGDTQYF,TGTGCCAGCTCACCAAGCGGTGATACGCAGTATTTT
TRBJ2-2,14,TRBV5-4,once,TRBD1,CASSGGQITGELFF,TGTGCCAGCAGCGGGGGACAGATCACCGGGGAGCTGTTTTTT
TRBJ2-2,12,TRBV7-9,once,TRBD1,CAGGQGSGELFF,TGTGCCGGGGGACAGGGGTCCGGGGAGCTGTTTTTT
TRBJ2-3,14,TRBV6-5,-,-,CASSYVGTSGTQYF,TGTGCCAGCAGTTACGTGGGAACATCGGGAACGCAGTATTTT
TRBJ1-2,17,TRBV23-1,few,-,CASDEPREGPPNYGYTF,TGCGCCAGCGACGAGCCGAGGGAGGGCCCACCTAACTATGGCTACACCTTC
TRBJ2-3,13,TRBV7-9,-,-,CASSSSSSDTQYF,TGTGCCAGCAGTTCTTCTAGTTCCGATACGCAGTATTTT
TRBJ2-5,13,TRBV30,few,TRBD2,CAWGASGTETQYF,TGTGCCTGGGGGGCTAGCGGGACGGAGACCCAGTACTTC
TRBJ2-2,13,TRBV7-7,few,-,CASGRGRAGELFF,TGTGCCAGCGGCCGGGGAAGGGCCGGGGAGCTGTTTTTT
TRBJ1-1,14,TRBV27,few,-,CASHPRRGSAEAFF,TGTGCCAGCCACCCCCGTAGGGGGTCAGCTGAAGCTTTCTTT
TRBJ1-1,11,TRBV19,-,-,CASTENTEAFF,TGTGCCAGTACCGAGAACACTGAAGCTTTCTTT
TRBJ2-3,18,TRBV5-1,-,TRBD2,CASSLGTSGSGSTDTQYF,TGCGCCAGCAGCCTCGGGACTAGCGGGAGCGGTAGCACAGATACGCAGTATTTT
TRBJ2-2,13,TRBV29-1,-,TRBD1,CSVQGTGAGELFF,TGCAGCGTACAGGGGACGGGTGCCGGGGAGCTGTTTTTT
TRBJ1-4,15,TRBV5-1,few,-,CASSLGYATNEKLFF,TGCGCCAGCAGCTTGGGATATGCAACTAATGAAAAACTGTTTTTT
TRBJ2-3,14,TRBV5-1,many,-,CASSWGEPTDTQYF,TGCGCCAGCAGCTGGGGGGAGCCCACAGATACGCAGTATTTT
TRBJ2-1,15,TRBV11-3,-,TRBD2,CASSLGTSGYNEQFF,TGTGCCAGCAGCTTGGGGACTAGCGGCTACAATGAGCAGTTCTTC
TRBJ2-5,10,TRBV23-1,few,-,CASSRETQYF,TGCGCCAGCAGTCGTGAGACCCAGTACTTC
TRBJ2-7,15,TRBV12-5,once,-,CASAPRQASSYEQYF,TGTGCTAGTGCCCCCAGACAGGCCAGCTCCTACGAGCAGTACTTC
TRBJ2-4,15,TRBV19,-,TRBD1,CASSMTGAAKNIQYF,TGTGCCAGTAGTATGACAGGGGCAGCCAAAAACATTCAGTACTTC
TRBJ2-1,13,TRBV5-6,-,-,CASNLRGADEQFF,TGTGCCAGCAACCTGCGAGGGGCCGATGAGCAGTTCTTC
TRBJ1-1,16,TRBV30,few,-,CAWSVGGNLENTEAFF,TGTGCCTGGAGTGTAGGAGGGAATCTAGAGAACACTGAAGCTTTCTTT
TRBJ2-1,14,TRBV7-8,-,TRBD1,CASSLVGGQGEQFF,TGTGCCAGCAGCTTAGTAGGGGGACAGGGTGAGCAGTTCTTC
TRBJ2-1,15,TRBV5-6,-,-,CASSLRTTMANEQFF,TGTGCCAGCAGCCTTCGTACTACAATGGCCAATGAGCAGTTCTTC
TRBJ1-3,12,TRBV19,-,-,CASSWDVGTIYF,TGTGCCAGTAGTTGGGACGTCGGCACCATATATTTT
TRBJ1-1,15,TRBV9,-,-,CASSVDGGWGSEAFF,TGTGCCAGCAGCGTAGATGGGGGCTGGGGATCTGAAGCTTTCTTT
TRBJ2-1,13,TRBV28,-,TRBD2,CASSGGGLNEQFF,TGTGCCAGCAGCGGGGGGGGCCTTAATGAGCAGTTCTTC
TRBJ2-5,17,TRBV7-9,-,-,CASSPRPTTGPSETQYF,TGTGCCAGCAGTCCACGACCTACTACAGGGCCGTCAGAGACCCAGTACTTC
TRBJ2-3,18,TRBV4-3,-,-,CASSRKLRTESRTDTQYF,TGCGCCAGCAGCCGGAAACTCCGGACAGAGAGCAGGACAGATACGCAGTATTTT
TRBJ1-5,12,TRBV5-6,-,-,CASSFRNQPQHF,TGTGCCAGCAGCTTCCGCAATCAGCCCCAGCATTTT
TRBJ1-2,14,TRBV4-3,-,-,CASSAESGAYGYTF,TGCGCCAGCAGCGCCGAGTCAGGGGCTTATGGCTACACCTTC
TRBJ1-1,14,TRBV15,-,-,CATSRGRGNTEAFF,TGTGCCACCAGCCGAGGCAGGGGGAACACTGAAGCTTTCTTT
TRBJ2-3,12,TRBV14,-,-,CASSQDTDTQYF,TGTGCCAGCAGCCAGGACACAGATACGCAGTATTTT
TRBJ2-7,13,TRBV6-5,few,TRBD2,CASSRTSGTEQYF,TGTGCCAGCAGCCGGACTAGCGGGACCGAGCAGTACTTC
TRBJ1-2,13,TRBV7-2,-,-,CASSSQGSGGYTF,TGTGCCAGCAGCTCTCAGGGTTCGGGCGGCTACACCTTC
TRBJ1-2,12,TRBV6-4,-,-,CASRRQQHGYTF,TGTGCCAGCAGGAGGCAGCAGCATGGCTACACCTTC
TRBJ2-1,14,TRBV11-3,-,-,CASSLRQGGNEQFF,TGTGCCAGCAGCTTACGGCAGGGTGGCAATGAGCAGTTCTTC
TRBJ1-2,14,TRBV7-2,-,TRBD1,CASSSGQTDYGYTF,TGTGCCAGCAGCTCGGGACAGACTGACTATGGCTACACCTTC
TRBJ1-5,16,TRBV19,-,-,CASSIDRPVGSQPQHF,TGTGCCAGTAGTATAGATAGGCCAGTCGGGAGTCAGCCCCAGCATTTT
TRBJ2-1,13,TRBV10-3,once,-,CAISEEGDSQEFF,TGTGCCATCAGTGAAGAGGGAGACTCCCAGGAGTTCTTC
TRBJ2-5,18,TRBV4-1,-,TRBD2,CASSQDASGSPSQETQYF,TGCGCCAGCAGCCAAGACGCTAGCGGGAGCCCCTCCCAAGAGACCCAGTACTTC
TRBJ2-3,15,TRBV2,-,TRBD2,CASSRTSGMADTQYF,TGTGCCAGTTCCCGGACTAGCGGGATGGCAGATACGCAGTATTTT
TRBJ1-2,16,TRBV4-1,-,-,CASSQAGVEANYGYTF,TGCGCCAGCAGCCAAGCAGGGGTCGAAGCTAACTATGGCTACACCTTC